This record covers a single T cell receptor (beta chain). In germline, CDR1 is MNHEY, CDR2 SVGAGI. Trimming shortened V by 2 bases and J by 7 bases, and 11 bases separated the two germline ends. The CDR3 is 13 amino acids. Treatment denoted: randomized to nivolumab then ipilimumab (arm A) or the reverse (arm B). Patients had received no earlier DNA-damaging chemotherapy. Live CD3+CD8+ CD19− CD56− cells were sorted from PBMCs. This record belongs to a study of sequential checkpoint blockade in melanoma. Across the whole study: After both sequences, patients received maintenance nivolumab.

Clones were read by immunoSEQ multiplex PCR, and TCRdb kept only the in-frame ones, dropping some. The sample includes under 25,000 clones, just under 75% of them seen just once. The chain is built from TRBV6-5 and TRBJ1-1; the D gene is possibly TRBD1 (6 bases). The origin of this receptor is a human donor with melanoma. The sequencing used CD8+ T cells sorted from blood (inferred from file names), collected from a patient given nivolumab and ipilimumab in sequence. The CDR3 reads CASSYGPGDEAFF. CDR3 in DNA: TGTGCCAGCAGTTACGGGCCAGGGGATGAAGCTTTCTTT.